Each of the 11 T cell receptor beta chains below was sequenced from the same sample in a study of cytomegalovirus exposure and HLA in healthy donors. Assay used: immunoSEQ multiplex PCR; TCRdb lists only in-frame clones, some missing. The table lists around 70,000 clones, around 94% of them singletons. The sequenced sample consisted of PBMCs. The receptors here all came from a man aged 18-30 years in good health and CMV-seropositive.

J is TRBJ2-7 and V is TRBV29-1; the D is unclear. This CDR3 spans 12 amino acids. Trimming pared 3 bases from V and 2 bases from J, leaving 8 bases between. Germline-derived CDR1 and CDR2 are SQVTM and ANQGSEA. DNA for the CDR3: TGCAGCGTTGAGGCCCCGACCTACGAGCAGTACTTC. It translates to CSVEAPTYEQYF.

CDR3 sequence reads: CASSPPPGQGPETQYF. Written as DNA, the CDR3 is TGTGCCAGCAGCCCACCTCCGGGACAGGGGCCGGAGACCCAGTACTTC. J is TRBJ2-5 and V is TRBV7-2, with TRBD1 matching over 10 bases. V shed 5 bases, J shed 5 bases, and the junction held 11 bases outside the gene matches. The CDR3 has 16 amino acids. The germline V gene encodes CDR1 SGHTA and CDR2 FQGNSA.

The V gene is TRBV28, the J gene TRBJ2-6; possible D gene TRBD1, 6 bases. Trimming shortened V by 4 bases and J by 4 bases, and 11 bases separated the two germline ends. The CDR3 has 15 residues. In germline, CDR1 is MDHEN, CDR2 SYDVKM. In DNA, the CDR3 is TGTGCCAGCAGTTCACCAGGGGTCGGGGCCAACGTCCTGACTTTC. It encodes CASSSPGVGANVLTF.

The chain couples TRBV5-1 to TRBJ2-7; 8 nucleotides line up with TRBD1. The ends lost 0 bases at V and 3 bases at J; junction bases unmatched: 5. The CDR3 has 15 residues. Germline assignment: CDR1 SGHRS and CDR2 YFSETQ. CDR3 DNA sequence: TGCGCCAGCAGCTTGGCCGGGACAGGTTTCTACGAGCAGTACTTC. This gives the protein CASSLAGTGFYEQYF.

This CDR3 reads CASSIWTGGEDTEAFF. In DNA, the CDR3 is TGTGCCAGTAGTATATGGACAGGGGGGGAAGACACTGAAGCTTTCTTT. This chain uses TRBV19 with TRBJ1-1; 10 bases are shared with TRBD1. The CDR3 length is 16 residues. The junction had 6 bases not matched to a gene; V was cut back by 2 bases and J by 3 bases. The germline gives CDR1 LNHDA, CDR2 SQIVND (reference sequence).

This chain joins TRBV15 and TRBJ1-1; a weak D match, TRBD1 (5 bases). The germline V and J ends were trimmed by 0 bases and 4 bases, with 12 bases remaining between them. Germline V gene lookup returns CDR1 LNHNV and CDR2 YYDKDF (reference sequence). This CDR3 comprises 15 residues. CDR3 loop: CATSRDRGHGTEAFF. The CDR3 DNA reads as TGTGCCACCAGCAGAGATAGGGGCCATGGCACTGAAGCTTTCTTT.

This clone was observed a handful of times. This chain links TRBV28 with TRBJ1-5; D remains ambiguous. The germline gives CDR1 MDHEN, CDR2 SYDVKM. This CDR3 is 16 amino acids long. The V and J ends lost 6 bases and 2 bases respectively, with 17 bases between them. The CDR3 is CASRRLTGRGNQPQHF. The CDR3 bases are TGTGCCAGCAGGCGGCTCACTGGGAGGGGCAATCAGCCCCAGCATTTT.

The CDR3 nucleotides are TGTGCCAGCAGCGCCTGGAGAAGCTCCTACGAGCAGTACTTC. Encoded protein: CASSAWRSSYEQYF. This chain uses TRBV9 with TRBJ2-7; no clear D. The V end lost 3 bases, the J end lost 0 bases, and 10 bases lay between the germline ends. CDR3 size: 14 residues. Germline loops: CDR1 SGDLS, CDR2 YYNGEE.

J is TRBJ2-1 and V is TRBV25-1, with TRBD2 identical over 7 bases. CDR1 MGHDK and CDR2 SYGVNS come from the germline V gene. J lost 6 bases, V lost 3 bases, and 8 bases had no gene match. The CDR3 sequence is 15 residues long. The CDR3 coding sequence is TGTGCCAGCAGTGAGTTTGCGGGAGTGCGCAATGAGCAGTTCTTC. It specifies CASSEFAGVRNEQFF. The full variable domain, its missing parts supplied by reference TRBV25-1 and TRBJ2-1, is EADIYQTPRYLVIGTGKKITLECSQTMGHDKMYWYQQDPGMELHLIHYSYGVNSTEKGDLSSESTVSRIRTEHFPLTLESARPSHTSQYLCASSEFAGVRNEQFFGPGTRLTVL.

This clone turned up a few times. The rearrangement links TRBV6-4 to TRBJ2-3; 10 nucleotides match TRBD2. The CDR3 has 14 residues. J was trimmed by 7 bases and V by 3 bases; bases with no gene match: 4. Germline CDR1 is MRHNA and CDR2 is SNTAGT. The CDR3 DNA sequence: TGTGCCAGCAGTGAAGGTACTAGCGGGAATACGCAGTATTTT. It specifies CASSEGTSGNTQYF.

This chain uses TRBV29-1 with TRBJ2-3, with D perhaps matching TRBD2 (5 bases). From germline, CDR1 is SQVTM and CDR2 ANQGSEA. There are 15 residues in the CDR3. V was shortened by 3 bases and J by 2 bases, with 15 bases between the two germline ends. The CDR3 spells CSVESRGTITDTQYF. The CDR3 DNA reads TGCAGCGTTGAGTCCCGGGGTACAATCACAGATACGCAGTATTTT.